This paragraph reports one T cell receptor (beta chain). Antigen specificity is unknown. A junction end diverges from the germline sequence, so it may reflect a read error. This specimen belongs to a study of cytomegalovirus exposure and HLA in healthy donors. Study-wide results and limits: For most TCR sequences rarity was the rule, although some public TCRs occurred in many donors.

Repertoires were generated with immunoSEQ multiplex PCR, while TCRdb's copy carries only in-frame clones and drops some. The sample consists of more than 45,000 clones, 89% of them appearing once. The sequenced material came from PBMCs. This TCR derives from a woman aged 18-35 years in good health and CMV-seronegative.

The CDR3 region is CASSPRAGNEQFF. CDR3 nucleotide sequence: TGTGCTAGCAGTCCCAGGGCGGGGAATGAGCAGTTCTTC. The genes are TRBV7-7 and TRBJ2-1; maybe TRBD2 (6 bases). The CDR3 spans 13 residues. Per the germline V gene, CDR1 is SSHAT and CDR2 is FNYEAQ (reference sequence).